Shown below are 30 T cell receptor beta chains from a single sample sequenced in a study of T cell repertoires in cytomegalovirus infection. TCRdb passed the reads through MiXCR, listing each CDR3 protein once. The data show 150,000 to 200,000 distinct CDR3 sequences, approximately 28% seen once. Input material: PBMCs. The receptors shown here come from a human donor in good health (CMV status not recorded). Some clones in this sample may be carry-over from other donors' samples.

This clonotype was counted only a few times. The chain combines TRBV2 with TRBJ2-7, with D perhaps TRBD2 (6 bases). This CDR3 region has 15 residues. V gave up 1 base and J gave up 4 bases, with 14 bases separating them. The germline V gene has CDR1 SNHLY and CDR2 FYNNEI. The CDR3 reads CASSEVGGKEYEQYF. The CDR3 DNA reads TGTGCCAGCAGTGAAGTTGGGGGGAAGGAATACGAGCAGTACTTC. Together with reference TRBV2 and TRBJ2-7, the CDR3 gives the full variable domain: EPEVTQTPSHQVTQMGQEVILRCVPISNHLYFYWYRQILGQKVEFLVSFYNNEISEKSEIFDDQFSVERPDGSNFTLKIRSTKLEDSAMYFCASSEVGGKEYEQYFGPGTRLTVT.

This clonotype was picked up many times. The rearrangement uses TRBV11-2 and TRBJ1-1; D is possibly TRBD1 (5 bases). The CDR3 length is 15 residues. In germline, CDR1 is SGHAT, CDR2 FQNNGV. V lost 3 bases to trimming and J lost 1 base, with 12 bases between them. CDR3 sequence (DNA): TGTGCCAGCAGCTTCGGCGGGGCGGGGAACACTGAAGCTTTCTTT. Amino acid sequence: CASSFGGAGNTEAFF.

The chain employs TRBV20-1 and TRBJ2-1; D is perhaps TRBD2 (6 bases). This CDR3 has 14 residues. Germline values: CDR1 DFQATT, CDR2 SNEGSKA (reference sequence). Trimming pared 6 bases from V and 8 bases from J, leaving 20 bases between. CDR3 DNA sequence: TGCAGTGCGATAGAGGCGGGGCTTAGGGATGAGCAGTTCTTC. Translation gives CSAIEAGLRDEQFF.

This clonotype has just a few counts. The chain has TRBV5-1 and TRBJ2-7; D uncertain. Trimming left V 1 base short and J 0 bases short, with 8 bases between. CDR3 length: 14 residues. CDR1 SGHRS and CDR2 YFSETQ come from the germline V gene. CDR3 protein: CASSLNAASYEQYF. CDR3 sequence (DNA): TGCGCCAGCAGCTTGAATGCGGCCTCCTACGAGCAGTACTTC.

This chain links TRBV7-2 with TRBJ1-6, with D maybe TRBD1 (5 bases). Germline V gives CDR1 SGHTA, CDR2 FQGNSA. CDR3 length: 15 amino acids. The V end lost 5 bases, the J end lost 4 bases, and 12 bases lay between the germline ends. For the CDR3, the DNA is TGTGCCAGCAGCCGGAGCGGGGGTTATAATTCACCCCTCCACTTT. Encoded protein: CASSRSGGYNSPLHF.

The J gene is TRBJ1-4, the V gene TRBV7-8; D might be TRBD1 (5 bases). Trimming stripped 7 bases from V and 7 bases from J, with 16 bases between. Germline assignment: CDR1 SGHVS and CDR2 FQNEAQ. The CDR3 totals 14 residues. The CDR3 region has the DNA TGTGCCAGCATCGACCCAGGGCTAGGTGAAAAACTGTTTTTT. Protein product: CASIDPGLGEKLFF.

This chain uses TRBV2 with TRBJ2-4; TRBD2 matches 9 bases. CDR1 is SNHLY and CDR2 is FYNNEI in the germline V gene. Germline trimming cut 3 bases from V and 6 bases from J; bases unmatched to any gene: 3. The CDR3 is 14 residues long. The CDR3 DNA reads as TGTGCCAGCAGTGAGATTAGCGGGGGAAACATTCAGTACTTC. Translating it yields CASSEISGGNIQYF.

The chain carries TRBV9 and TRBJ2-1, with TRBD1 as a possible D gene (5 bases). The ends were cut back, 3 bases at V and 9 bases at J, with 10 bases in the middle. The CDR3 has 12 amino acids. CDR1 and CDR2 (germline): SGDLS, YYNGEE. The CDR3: CASSAVGLEQFF. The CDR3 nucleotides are TGTGCCAGCAGCGCCGTGGGGCTTGAGCAGTTCTTC.

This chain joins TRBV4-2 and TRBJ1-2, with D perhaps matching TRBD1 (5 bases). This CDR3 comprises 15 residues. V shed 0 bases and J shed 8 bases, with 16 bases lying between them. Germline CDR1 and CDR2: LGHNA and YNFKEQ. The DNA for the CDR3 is TGTGCCAGCAGCCAAGATGCGGGGGTAGATGAAGGCTACACCTTC. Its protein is CASSQDAGVDEGYTF.

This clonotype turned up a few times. CDR3 coding DNA: TGTGCCAGCTCGACGGGGGGGCCCACCGGGGAGCTGTTTTTT. This encodes CASSTGGPTGELFF. This chain joins TRBV5-6 and TRBJ2-2; 8 bases fit TRBD2. The junction had 6 bases not matched to a gene; V was cut back by 7 bases and J by 4 bases. In germline, CDR1 is SGHDT, CDR2 YYEEEE. CDR3 length: 14 residues.

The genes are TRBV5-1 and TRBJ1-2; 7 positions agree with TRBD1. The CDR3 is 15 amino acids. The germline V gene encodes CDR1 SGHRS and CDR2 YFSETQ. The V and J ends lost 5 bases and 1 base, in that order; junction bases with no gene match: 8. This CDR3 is CASRPGQDFNYGYTF. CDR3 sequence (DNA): TGCGCCAGCAGGCCTGGACAGGACTTTAACTATGGCTACACCTTC.

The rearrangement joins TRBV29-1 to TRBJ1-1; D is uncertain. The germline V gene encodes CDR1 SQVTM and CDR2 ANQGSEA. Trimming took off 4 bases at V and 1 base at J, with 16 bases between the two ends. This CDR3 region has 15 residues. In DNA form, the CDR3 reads TGCAGCGTTGCGGTGGCAGGTTGGGGGAACACTGAAGCTTTCTTT. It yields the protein CSVAVAGWGNTEAFF.

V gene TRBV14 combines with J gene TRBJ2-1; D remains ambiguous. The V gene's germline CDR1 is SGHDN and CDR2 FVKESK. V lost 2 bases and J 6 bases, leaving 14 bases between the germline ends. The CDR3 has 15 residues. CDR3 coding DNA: TGTGCCAGCAGCCAAAAGGGATTCACTTCCAATGAGCAGTTCTTC. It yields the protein CASSQKGFTSNEQFF. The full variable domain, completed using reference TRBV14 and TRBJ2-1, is EAGVTQFPSHSVIEKGQTVTLRCDPISGHDNLYWYRRVMGKEIKFLLHFVKESKQDESGMPNNRFLAERTGGTYSTLKVQPAELEDSGVYFCASSQKGFTSNEQFFGPGTRLTVL.

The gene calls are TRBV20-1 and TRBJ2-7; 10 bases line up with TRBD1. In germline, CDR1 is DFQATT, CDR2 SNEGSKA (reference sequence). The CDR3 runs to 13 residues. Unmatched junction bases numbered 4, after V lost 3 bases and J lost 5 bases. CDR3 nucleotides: TGCAGTGCTAGGACAGGGGGCTTGAACGAGCAGTACTTC. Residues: CSARTGGLNEQYF.

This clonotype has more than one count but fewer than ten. The CDR3 loop is CSVDFRQRINQPQHF. DNA for the CDR3: TGCAGCGTTGACTTCCGTCAGCGGATCAATCAGCCCCAGCATTTT. This chain links TRBV29-1 with TRBJ1-5, with no clear D. The CDR3 consists of 15 residues. Trimming stripped 3 bases from V and 3 bases from J, with 15 bases between. Germline CDR1 and CDR2: SQVTM and ANQGSEA.

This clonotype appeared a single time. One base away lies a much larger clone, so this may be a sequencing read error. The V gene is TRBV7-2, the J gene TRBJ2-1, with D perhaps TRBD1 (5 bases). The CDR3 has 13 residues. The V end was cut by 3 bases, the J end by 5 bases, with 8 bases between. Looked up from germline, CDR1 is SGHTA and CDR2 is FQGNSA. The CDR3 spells CASSFPGNNEQFF. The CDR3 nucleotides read TGTGCCAGCAGCTTTCCAGGGAACAATGAGCAGTTCTTC. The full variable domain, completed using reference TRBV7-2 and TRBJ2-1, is GAGVSQSPSNKVTEKGKDVELRCDPISGHTALYWYRQSLGQGLEFLIYFQGNSAPDKSGLPSDRFSAERTGGSVSTLTIQRTQQEDSAVYLCASSFPGNNEQFFGPGTRLTVL.

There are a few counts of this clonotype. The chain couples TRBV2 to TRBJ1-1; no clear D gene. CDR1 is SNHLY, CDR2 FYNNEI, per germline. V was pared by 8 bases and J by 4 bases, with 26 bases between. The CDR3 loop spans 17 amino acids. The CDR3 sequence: CASVSAAVWELSTEAFF. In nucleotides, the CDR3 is TGTGCCAGCGTCTCGGCCGCCGTCTGGGAACTTAGCACTGAAGCTTTCTTT. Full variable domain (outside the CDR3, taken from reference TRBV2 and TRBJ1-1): EPEVTQTPSHQVTQMGQEVILRCVPISNHLYFYWYRQILGQKVEFLVSFYNNEISEKSEIFDDQFSVERPDGSNFTLKIRSTKLEDSAMYFCASVSAAVWELSTEAFFGQGTRLTVV.

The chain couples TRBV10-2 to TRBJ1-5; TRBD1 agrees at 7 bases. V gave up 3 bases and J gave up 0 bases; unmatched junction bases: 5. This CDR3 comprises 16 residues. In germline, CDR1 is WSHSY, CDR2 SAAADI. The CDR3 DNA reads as TGCGCCAGCAGTGACGGGACAGTTTATAGCAATCAGCCCCAGCATTTT. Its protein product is CASSDGTVYSNQPQHF.

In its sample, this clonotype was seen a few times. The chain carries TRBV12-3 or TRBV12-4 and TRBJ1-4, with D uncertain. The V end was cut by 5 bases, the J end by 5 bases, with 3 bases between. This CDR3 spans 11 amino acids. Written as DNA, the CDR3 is TGTGCCAGCAGTCGGAATGAAAAACTGTTTTTT. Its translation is CASSRNEKLFF.

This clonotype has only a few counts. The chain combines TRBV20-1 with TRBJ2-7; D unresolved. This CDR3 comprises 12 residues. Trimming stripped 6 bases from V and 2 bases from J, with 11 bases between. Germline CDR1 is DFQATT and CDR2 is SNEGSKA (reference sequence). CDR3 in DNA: TGCAGTGCCCCCAGTAGGGCCTACGAGCAGTACTTC. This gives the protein CSAPSRAYEQYF.

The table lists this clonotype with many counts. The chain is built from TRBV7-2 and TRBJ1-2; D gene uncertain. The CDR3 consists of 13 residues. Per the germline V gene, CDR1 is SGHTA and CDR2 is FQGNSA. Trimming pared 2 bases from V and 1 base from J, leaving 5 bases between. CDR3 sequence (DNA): TGTGCCAGCAGCTTATCTGTTAACTATGGCTACACCTTC. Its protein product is CASSLSVNYGYTF.

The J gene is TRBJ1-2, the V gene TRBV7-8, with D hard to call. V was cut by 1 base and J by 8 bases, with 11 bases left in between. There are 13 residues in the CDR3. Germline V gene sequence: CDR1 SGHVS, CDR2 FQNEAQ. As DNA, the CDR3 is TGTGCCAGCAGCTTAGTATTAGACCGGGGCTACACCTTC. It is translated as CASSLVLDRGYTF. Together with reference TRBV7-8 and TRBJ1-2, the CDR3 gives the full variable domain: GAGVSQSPRYKVAKRGQDVALRCDPISGHVSLFWYQQALGQGPEFLTYFQNEAQLDKSGLPSDRFFAERPEGSVSTLKIQRTQQEDSAVYLCASSLVLDRGYTFGSGTRLTVV.

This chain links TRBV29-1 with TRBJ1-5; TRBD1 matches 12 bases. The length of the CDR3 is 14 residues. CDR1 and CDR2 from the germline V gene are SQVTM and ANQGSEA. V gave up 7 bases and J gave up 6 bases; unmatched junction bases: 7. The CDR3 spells CSAGDRGLGQPQHF. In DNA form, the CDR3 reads TGCAGCGCCGGGGACAGGGGGCTTGGTCAGCCCCAGCATTTT.

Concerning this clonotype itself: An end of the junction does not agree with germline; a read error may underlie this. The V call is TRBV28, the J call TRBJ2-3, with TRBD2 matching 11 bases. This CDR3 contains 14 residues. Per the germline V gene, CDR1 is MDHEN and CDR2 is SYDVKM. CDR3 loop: CASQPPGASGGKDF. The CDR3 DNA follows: TGTGCCAGCCAACCCCCCGGGGCTAGCGGGGGGAAGGATTTT.

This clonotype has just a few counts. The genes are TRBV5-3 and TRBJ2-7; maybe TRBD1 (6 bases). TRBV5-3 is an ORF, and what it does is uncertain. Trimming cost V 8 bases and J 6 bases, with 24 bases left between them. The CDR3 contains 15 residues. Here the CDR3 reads CASSLPGARKGEQYF. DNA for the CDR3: TGTGCCAGCAGCCTCCCAGGGGCCCGGAAGGGCGAGCAGTACTTC.

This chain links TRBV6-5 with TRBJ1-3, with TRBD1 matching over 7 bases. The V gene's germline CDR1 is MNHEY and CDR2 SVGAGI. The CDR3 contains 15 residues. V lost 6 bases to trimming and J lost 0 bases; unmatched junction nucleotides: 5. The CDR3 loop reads CASRTTGASGNTIYF. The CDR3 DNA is TGTGCCAGCAGAACTACAGGGGCCTCTGGAAACACCATATATTTT.

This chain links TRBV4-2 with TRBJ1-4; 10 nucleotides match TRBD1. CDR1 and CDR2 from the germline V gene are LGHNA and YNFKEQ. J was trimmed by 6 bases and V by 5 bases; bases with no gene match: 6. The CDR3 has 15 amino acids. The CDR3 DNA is TGTGCCAGCAGCTTCTCCGGGACAGGGGATGAAAAACTGTTTTTT. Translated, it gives CASSFSGTGDEKLFF.

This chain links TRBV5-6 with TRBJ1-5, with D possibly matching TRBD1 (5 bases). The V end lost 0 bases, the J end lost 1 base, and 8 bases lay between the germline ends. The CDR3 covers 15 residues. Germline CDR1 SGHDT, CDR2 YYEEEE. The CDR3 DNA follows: TGTGCCAGCAGCTTGGGCGGGGACAGCAATCAGCCCCAGCATTTT. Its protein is CASSLGGDSNQPQHF.

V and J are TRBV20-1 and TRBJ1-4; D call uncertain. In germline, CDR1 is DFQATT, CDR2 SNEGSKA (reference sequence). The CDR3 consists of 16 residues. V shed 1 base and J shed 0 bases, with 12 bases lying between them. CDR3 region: CSARALKGATNEKLFF. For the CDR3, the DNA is TGCAGTGCTAGAGCCCTTAAGGGCGCAACTAATGAAAAACTGTTTTTT.

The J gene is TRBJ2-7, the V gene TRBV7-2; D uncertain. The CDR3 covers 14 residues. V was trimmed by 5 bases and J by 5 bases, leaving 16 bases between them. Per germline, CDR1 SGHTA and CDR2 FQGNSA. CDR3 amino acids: CASSIDLGENEQYF. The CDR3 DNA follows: TGTGCCAGCAGCATAGACCTAGGCGAAAACGAGCAGTACTTC.